This is a list of T cell receptor beta chains from one sample in a study of shared clonotypes between healthy human individuals. Assay: immunoSEQ multiplex PCR; the TCRdb copy retains only in-frame clones and omits some. The sample contains roughly 660,000 clones, less than 95% of which appear only once. The sample was memory CD8+ T cells from PBMCs. The receptors stem from a man aged 18 to 29 in good health. Some clones in this sample may be carry-over from other donors' samples. The CDR3 runs from the conserved cysteine through the conserved F or W. D genes are given only for firm matches. Part of the rows lack a size; the others show once, few, many or a class for expanded clones.

>TRBJ2-7|TRBD2|TRBV10-1|.
TGCGCCAGCAGCCGACTAGCGGGAGCCTCATACTACGAGCAGTACTTC
CASSRLAGASYYEQYF
>TRBJ2-7|TRBD1|TRBV7-9|.
TGTGCCAGCAGCGGACCTCCGGGACAGGGGGCCCTCGAGCAGTGCTTC
CASSGPPGQGALEQCF
>TRBJ1-6|TRBD1|TRBV11-2|.
TGTGCCAGCAGCCTCGGGACAGGCCATTCACCCCTCCACTTT
CASSLGTGHSPLHF
>TRBJ2-7|.|TRBV5-5|.
TGTGCCAGCAGCTTGGGGCATCGATACGAGCAGTACTTC
CASSLGHRYEQYF
>TRBJ2-7|TRBD1|TRBV27|.
TGTGCCAGCACCCTGGGGACAGGGAGCTCCTACGAGCAGTACTTC
CASTLGTGSSYEQYF
>TRBJ2-7|TRBD2|TRBV10-3|.
TGTGCCATCAGCGGGGGGACTAGCGGGACCTACTACGAGCAGTACTTC
CAISGGTSGTYYEQYF
>TRBJ2-3|TRBD2|TRBV29-1|.
TGCAGCGTGGAACTAGCGCTTAACACGCAGTATTTT
CSVELALNTQYF
>TRBJ2-2|.|TRBV6-6|.
TGTGCCAGCAGTGGATCAGGGGTTGGCACGGGGGAGCTGTTTTTT
CASSGSGVGTGELFF
>TRBJ2-1|TRBD2|TRBV4-3|.
TGCGCCAGCAGCCCGGGACTAGCAGTCGACAATGAGCAGTTCTTC
CASSPGLAVDNEQFF
>TRBJ2-3|.|TRBV29-1|.
TGCAGCGTCGGATTTGGGGGTCCCACAGATACGCAGTATTTT
CSVGFGGPTDTQYF
>TRBJ1-2|.|TRBV6-1|.
TGTGCCAGCAGCCGAGGGGGAGGGGGTGGCTACACCTTC
CASSRGGGGGYTF
>TRBJ1-1|TRBD1|TRBV27|once
TGTGCCAGCAGTTTATCGCCCGGGACAGGGGGTATTGAAGCTTTCTTT
CASSLSPGTGGIEAFF
>TRBJ2-1|TRBD2|TRBV7-6|.
TGTGCCAGCAGCTTACTAGCGGGAGGGCGGAATGAGCAGTTCTTC
CASSLLAGGRNEQFF
>TRBJ2-2|.|TRBV7-3|.
TGTGCCAGCAGCTCAGCGCCCTGGCGGGAAGGTACCGGGGAGCTGTTTTTT
CASSSAPWREGTGELFF
>TRBJ1-5|.|TRBV2|.
TGTGCCAGCAGGGCGGGCGGAAATCAGCCCCAGCATTTT
CASRAGGNQPQHF
>TRBJ1-2|.|TRBV25-1|.
TGTGCCAGCAGCCGGACGAACTATGGCTACACCTTC
CASSRTNYGYTF
>TRBJ2-7|.|TRBV27|.
TGTGCCAGCAGTCTAGCCCCGGGACCTTCATACGAGCAGTACTTC
CASSLAPGPSYEQYF
>TRBJ2-5|.|TRBV7-9|.
TGTGCCAGCAGCCCCAGTCCGACCCAGGGCCGAGACGGGGAGACCCAGTACTTC
CASSPSPTQGRDGETQYF
>TRBJ2-1|.|TRBV5-1|.
TGCGCCAGCAGCTTGGGTCGCAGGGCAGGCTACAATGAGCAGTTCTTC
CASSLGRRAGYNEQFF
>TRBJ2-1|TRBD2|TRBV7-9|.
TGTGCCAGCAGCTGGGGACTAGCGGGGTTGGATCAGTTCTTC
CASSWGLAGLDQFF
>TRBJ2-2|.|TRBV6-5|.
TGTGCCAGCAGCCCACCCTACACCGGGGAGCTGTTTTTT
CASSPPYTGELFF
>TRBJ2-3|TRBD2|TRBV29-1|.
TGCAGCGTCCACCGTACTAGCGGGGCAACAGATACGCAGTATTTT
CSVHRTSGATDTQYF
>TRBJ2-7|.|TRBV7-6|.
TGTGCCAGCAGCTTGTCCACAGCCGCCTACGAGCAGTACTTC
CASSLSTAAYEQYF
>TRBJ2-7|.|TRBV7-9|.
TGTGCCAGCAGTTCCGGGGAGCGGTACTCCTACGAGCAGTACTTC
CASSSGERYSYEQYF
>TRBJ2-7|TRBD1|TRBV5-1|.
TGCGCCAGCAGGGACCCGGGACAGGGCTACGAGCAGTACTTC
CASRDPGQGYEQYF
>TRBJ2-1|.|TRBV7-9|.
TGTGCCAGCAGCTTAGTCCACCGTCTAACCAAAGATGCCAATGAGCAGTTCTTC
CASSLVHRLTKDANEQFF
>TRBJ1-1|.|TRBV10-3|.
TGTGCCATCAGGGCCTTTTTGGGGCCAAACACTGAAGCTTTCTTT
CAIRAFLGPNTEAFF
>TRBJ2-7|TRBD2|TRBV27|.
TGTGCCAGCAGTCTAGCGGGAGGCCGAGAGCAGTACTTC
CASSLAGGREQYF